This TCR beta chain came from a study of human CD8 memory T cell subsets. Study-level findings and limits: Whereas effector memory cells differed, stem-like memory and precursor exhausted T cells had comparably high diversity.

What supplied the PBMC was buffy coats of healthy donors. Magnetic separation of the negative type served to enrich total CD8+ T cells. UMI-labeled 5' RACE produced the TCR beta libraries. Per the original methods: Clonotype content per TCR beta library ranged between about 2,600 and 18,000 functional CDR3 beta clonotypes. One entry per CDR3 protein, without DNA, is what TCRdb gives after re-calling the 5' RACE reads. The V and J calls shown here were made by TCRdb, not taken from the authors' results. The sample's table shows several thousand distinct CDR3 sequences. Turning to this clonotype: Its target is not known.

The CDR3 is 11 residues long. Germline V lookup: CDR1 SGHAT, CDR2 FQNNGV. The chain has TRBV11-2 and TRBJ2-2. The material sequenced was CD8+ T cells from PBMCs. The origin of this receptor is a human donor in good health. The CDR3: CASLRIGELFF.